These 25 T cell receptor beta chains were all obtained from the same sample, sequenced in a study of CD8 T cells in ankylosing spondylitis. Whole-study results and caveats: Ankylosing spondylitis blood appeared to carry a characteristic TCR beta motif of several highly homologous variants.

Using its own MiXCR run on the 5' RACE reads, TCRdb lists one record per CDR3 protein. The sample records fewer than 500,000 distinct CDR3 sequences, 20% to 25% being singletons. For these TCRs, the target antigens are not known. The sample comprised blood, either unsorted or a sorted T cell fraction (not recorded which). These receptors came from a male donor with ankylosing spondylitis.

This clonotype was recorded a few times. This chain connects TRBV6-1 to TRBJ2-1; D is unresolved. V lost 2 bases to trimming and J lost 2 bases, with 10 bases between them. CDR1 is MNHNS, CDR2 SASEGT, per germline. The CDR3 extends over 15 amino acids. CDR3 sequence: CASSESGFAYNEQFF. The CDR3 DNA reads TGTGCCAGCAGTGAATCCGGGTTTGCCTACAATGAGCAGTTCTTC.

This chain uses TRBV7-9 with TRBJ1-1, with D possibly matching TRBD1 (5 bases). V was clipped by 5 bases and J by 7 bases, with 17 bases between them. Germline CDR1 reads SEHNR; CDR2 reads FQNEAQ (reference sequence). The CDR3 covers 14 residues. The DNA for the CDR3 is TGTGCCAGCAGCATTCCAGGGCAGATGAGTGAAGCTTTCTTT. This gives the protein CASSIPGQMSEAFF.

The rearrangement joins TRBV20-1 to TRBJ2-1; tentatively, D is TRBD1 or TRBD2 (5 bases each). This CDR3 contains 13 residues. Looked up from germline, CDR1 is DFQATT and CDR2 is SNEGSKA (reference sequence). V was shortened by 7 bases and J by 0 bases, with 10 bases between the two germline ends. The CDR3 sequence: CSGHGGSYNEQFF. The CDR3 DNA follows: TGCAGTGGACATGGGGGCTCCTACAATGAGCAGTTCTTC.

This clonotype was recorded once. The rearrangement joins TRBV12-3 or TRBV12-4 to TRBJ2-3, with 12 bases matching TRBD2. The CDR3 has 16 residues. Trimming took 2 bases from V and 6 from J; bases not matched to a gene: 6. CDR3 coding DNA: TGTGCCAGCAGTTTAAGGCGACTAGCGGGAGCGGATACGCAGTATTTT. Translating gives CASSLRRLAGADTQYF.

The chain is built from TRBV12-3 or TRBV12-4 and TRBJ1-1; TRBD1 aligns across 8 bases. This CDR3 has 14 amino acids. V lost 6 bases, J lost 7 bases, and 10 bases stayed unmatched. CDR3 sequence (DNA): TGTGCCAGCAGGGAAAGACAGGGGAGCCGTGAAGCTTTCTTT. Protein: CASRERQGSREAFF.

This chain joins TRBV7-2 and TRBJ1-5; D gene unclear. The germline CDR1 and CDR2 sequences are SGHTA and FQGNSA. Trimming stripped 1 base from V and 3 bases from J, with 4 bases between. The CDR3 extends over 13 amino acids. CDR3 sequence (DNA): TGTGCCAGCAGCTTAGGCCACAATCAGCCCCAGCATTTT. Its translation: CASSLGHNQPQHF.

This chain joins TRBV20-1 and TRBJ1-5, with D possibly TRBD1 on 5 matching bases. With 3 bases removed from V and 7 bases from J, the gap between germline ends came to 13 bases. Germline-derived CDR1 and CDR2 are DFQATT and SNEGSKA (reference sequence). CDR3 size: 13 residues. The DNA of the CDR3 is TGCAGTGCTAGCCGGGACCCAGAACAGCCCCAGCATTTT. As protein: CSASRDPEQPQHF.

This clonotype was detected a few times. This rearrangement joins TRBV29-1 to TRBJ2-7, with 9 bases aligning to TRBD2. V dropped 5 bases and J dropped 4; count of bases not matched to a gene: 15. The germline CDR1 and CDR2 sequences are SQVTM and ANQGSEA. CDR3 size: 16 residues. The CDR3 spells CSVIPTVISGRYEQYF. CDR3 DNA sequence: TGCAGCGTTATCCCCACAGTAATTAGCGGGAGATACGAGCAGTACTTC.

The V call is TRBV5-6, the J call TRBJ1-2; D call uncertain. The CDR3 sequence is 12 residues long. V gave up 0 bases and J gave up 5 bases, with 5 bases separating them. In germline, CDR1 is SGHDT, CDR2 YYEEEE. CDR3 amino acids: CASSLVEYGYTF. The CDR3 DNA follows: TGTGCCAGCAGCTTGGTGGAATATGGCTACACCTTC.

This clonotype has just a few counts. The chain has TRBV29-1 and TRBJ2-1; D ambiguous. The CDR3 is 11 amino acids. Germline V gene sequence: CDR1 SQVTM, CDR2 ANQGSEA. V was trimmed by 4 bases and J by 7 bases, leaving 8 bases between them. The DNA of the CDR3 is TGCAGCGTTGTTGCCGGGAATGAGCAGTTCTTC. This codes for CSVVAGNEQFF.

In its sample, this clonotype was seen a few times. The genes are TRBV5-6 and TRBJ1-4; D perhaps matches TRBD1 (5 bases). Germline lookup yields CDR1 SGHDT and CDR2 YYEEEE. V lost 0 bases and J lost 8, with 14 bases in between. This CDR3 region has 15 residues. In DNA form, the CDR3 reads TGTGCCAGCAGCTTGGGAGCCGGGACGGCAGAAAAACTGTTTTTT. Translated: CASSLGAGTAEKLFF.

The rearrangement links TRBV12-3 or TRBV12-4 to TRBJ1-1; D may be TRBD1 (5 bases). The V end lost 7 bases, the J end lost 4 bases, and 13 bases lay between the germline ends. The CDR3 runs to 13 residues. CDR3 DNA: TGTGCCAGCAACCCAGGGTATGCCACTGAAGCTTTCTTT. The encoded protein is CASNPGYATEAFF.

The sample holds a few counts of this clonotype. The V call is TRBV27, the J call TRBJ1-5; perhaps TRBD1 as D (6 bases). The length of the CDR3 is 14 residues. Germline-derived CDR1 and CDR2 are MNHEY and SMNVEV (reference sequence). Trimming left V 2 bases short and J 9 bases short, with 14 bases between. The CDR3 region has the DNA TGTGCCAGCAGTTTAAGGGGGGGAAGAGGGCCCCAGCATTTT. Translating gives CASSLRGGRGPQHF.

This clonotype showed up just a few times. The chain recombines TRBV20-1 with TRBJ2-4, with 10 bases lining up with TRBD1. After removal of 4 bases from V and 10 bases from J, the junction contained 4 bases not matched to a gene. Germline V gene data show CDR1 as DFQATT and CDR2 as SNEGSKA (reference sequence). This CDR3 comprises 12 residues. The CDR3 nucleotides are TGCAGTGCTACGGGACAGGGGTGGATTCAGTACTTC. Its protein product is CSATGQGWIQYF.

This clonotype was observed a few times. This chain links TRBV5-1 with TRBJ2-5, with 12 bases fitting TRBD2. V was pared by 3 bases and J by 5 bases, with 5 bases of the junction left unmatched. There are 15 residues in the CDR3. In germline, CDR1 is SGHRS, CDR2 YFSETQ. CDR3 nucleotide sequence: TGCGCCAGCAGCTCTACTAGCGGGGGGAGGGAGACCCAGTACTTC. Its protein product is CASSSTSGGRETQYF.

The chain links TRBV20-1 to TRBJ1-5; 8 bases map to TRBD1. V was clipped by 6 bases and J by 1 base; unmatched bases: 11. The CDR3 covers 16 residues. Germline-derived CDR1 and CDR2 are DFQATT and SNEGSKA (reference sequence). The CDR3 region is CSAGQGIFRSNQPQHF. CDR3 in DNA: TGCAGTGCAGGACAGGGAATATTTCGGAGCAATCAGCCCCAGCATTTT.

This chain links TRBV12-3 or TRBV12-4 with TRBJ2-3; a weak D match, TRBD1 (5 bases). The V end was cut by 7 bases, the J end by 1 base, with 9 bases between. The CDR3 covers 13 residues. In DNA form, the CDR3 reads TGTGCCAGCAATTGGGGCGGCACAGATACGCAGTATTTT. It translates to CASNWGGTDTQYF.

The table lists this clonotype with a few counts. This rearrangement joins TRBV12-3 or TRBV12-4 to TRBJ2-3; no clear D gene. V lost 3 bases and J 1 base, leaving 11 bases between the germline ends. The CDR3 consists of 15 residues. The CDR3 DNA reads TGTGCCAGCAGTTTGGCGCAGTCCGGCACAGATACGCAGTATTTT. It yields the protein CASSLAQSGTDTQYF.

This clonotype was found a few times. The gene calls are TRBV21-1 and TRBJ2-1; no DNA check was done on the table's D call, TRBD2. TRBV21-1 is a pseudogene segment. This CDR3 contains 17 residues. The DNA of the CDR3 is TGTGCCAGCAGCAAGCCGCGCCGCGGGAGTGAATACAATGAGCAGTTCTTC. Its translation is CASSKPRRGSEYNEQFF.

This sequence joins TRBV5-6 and TRBJ2-3; 9 nucleotides agree with TRBD2. The CDR3 runs to 16 residues. CDR1 and CDR2 (germline): SGHDT, YYEEEE. Germline trimming cut 4 bases from V and 2 bases from J; bases unmatched to any gene: 8. In DNA, the CDR3 is TGTGCCAGCAGCCCACGTAGCGGGAGTCCCACAGATACGCAGTATTTT. This gives the protein CASSPRSGSPTDTQYF.

The chain has TRBV6-1 and TRBJ2-1; TRBD2 agrees at 13 bases. CDR1 and CDR2 (germline): MNHNS, SASEGT. J gave up 4 bases and V 6 bases, and 6 bases lay outside the gene matches. CDR3 length: 16 amino acids. CDR3 DNA sequence: TGTGCCAGCAGACCGGGACTAGCGGGGAAATACAATGAGCAGTTCTTC. Translated, it gives CASRPGLAGKYNEQFF.

This clonotype has more than one count but fewer than ten. This rearrangement joins TRBV12-3 or TRBV12-4 to TRBJ2-5; either TRBD1 or TRBD2 may supply D (5 bases each). V lost 4 bases, J lost 2 bases, and 11 bases lay in between. The CDR3 spans 14 residues. The CDR3 DNA is TGTGCCAGCAGTTCTGGGACGTGGCAAGAGACCCAGTACTTC. The encoded protein is CASSSGTWQETQYF.

This clonotype has only a few counts. The V gene is TRBV7-2, the J gene TRBJ2-1; 7 bases line up with TRBD1. After removal of 5 bases from V and 2 bases from J, the junction contained 6 bases not matched to a gene. The CDR3 covers 15 residues. The germline CDR1 and CDR2 sequences are SGHTA and FQGNSA. The CDR3 sequence is CASSNNRGTYNEQFF. CDR3 coding DNA: TGTGCCAGCAGCAACAACAGGGGCACCTACAATGAGCAGTTCTTC.

The rearrangement joins TRBV6-1 to TRBJ2-5; 7 nucleotides agree with TRBD1. Germline lookup yields CDR1 MNHNS and CDR2 SASEGT. The CDR3 is 14 residues long. Losses at the gene ends were 6 bases for V and 5 bases for J; bases not matched to a gene: 9. As DNA, the CDR3 is TGTGCCAGCAGGAAAAACAGGGGCGAGGAGACCCAGTACTTC. It is translated as CASRKNRGEETQYF.

This chain uses TRBV29-1 with TRBJ2-1; TRBD1 might be the D (6 bases). Germline V gene sequence: CDR1 SQVTM, CDR2 ANQGSEA. The V and J ends lost 6 bases and 3 bases respectively, with 15 bases between them. The CDR3 runs to 14 residues. CDR3 DNA sequence: TGCAGCGTCAAGGACAGAGGCGGCTACAATGAGCAGTTCTTC. It specifies CSVKDRGGYNEQFF.